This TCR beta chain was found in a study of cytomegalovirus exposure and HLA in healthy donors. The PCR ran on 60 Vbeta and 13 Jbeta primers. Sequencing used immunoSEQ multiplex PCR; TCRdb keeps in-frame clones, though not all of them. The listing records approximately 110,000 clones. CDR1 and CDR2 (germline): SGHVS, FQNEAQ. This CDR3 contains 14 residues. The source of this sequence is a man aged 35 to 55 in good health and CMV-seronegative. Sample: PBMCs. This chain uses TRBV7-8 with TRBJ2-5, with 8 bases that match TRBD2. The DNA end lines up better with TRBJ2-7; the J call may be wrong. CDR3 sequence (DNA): TGTGCCAGCAGGAAGGGACTAGGATCCTACGAGCAGTACTTC. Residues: CASRKGLGSYEQYF.